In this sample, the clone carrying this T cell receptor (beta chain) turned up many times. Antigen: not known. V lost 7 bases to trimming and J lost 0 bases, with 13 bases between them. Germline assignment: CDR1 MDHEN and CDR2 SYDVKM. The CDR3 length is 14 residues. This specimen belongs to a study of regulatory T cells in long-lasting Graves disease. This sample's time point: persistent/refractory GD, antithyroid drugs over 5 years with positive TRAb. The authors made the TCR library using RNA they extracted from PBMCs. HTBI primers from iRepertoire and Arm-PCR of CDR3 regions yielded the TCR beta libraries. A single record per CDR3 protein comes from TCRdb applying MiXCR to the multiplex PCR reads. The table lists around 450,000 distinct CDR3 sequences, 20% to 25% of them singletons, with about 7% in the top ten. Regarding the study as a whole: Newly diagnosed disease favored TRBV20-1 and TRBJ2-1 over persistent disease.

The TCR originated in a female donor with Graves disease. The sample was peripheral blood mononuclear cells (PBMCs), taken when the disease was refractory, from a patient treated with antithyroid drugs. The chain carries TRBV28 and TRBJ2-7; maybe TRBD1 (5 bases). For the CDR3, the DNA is TGTGCCAGCAACCCCCAGGGCAGCTCCTACGAGCAGTACTTC. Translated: CASNPQGSSYEQYF.